This T cell receptor (beta chain) was identified during a study of cytomegalovirus exposure and HLA in healthy donors. Study-wide findings and caveats: In vitro checks showed that a few CMV-associated chains really do target CMV antigens. An analysis done earlier found most TCR beta V segments productive about 90% or about 30% of the time.

A remark on this clone: The antigen remains unidentified.

The primer mix had 60 Vbeta and 13 Jbeta primers. Assay used: immunoSEQ multiplex PCR; TCRdb lists only in-frame clones, some missing. The sample shows roughly 110,000 clones, 71% of them seen only once. The germline V and J ends were trimmed by 3 bases and 2 bases, with 17 bases remaining between them. The CDR3 is 15 amino acids. Germline CDR1 GTSNPN, CDR2 SVGIG (reference sequence). The chain uses TRBV30 and TRBJ2-7; maybe TRBD2 (6 bases). The receptor was derived from a female donor in good health and CMV-seronegative. The source material was PBMCs. For the CDR3, the DNA is TGTGCCTGGAGCGCCTTTGGGACTGGGGCCTACGAGCAGTACTTC. It yields the protein CAWSAFGTGAYEQYF.